Each of the 22 T cell receptor beta chains below was sequenced from the same sample in a study of blood T cell repertoires in COVID-19. Method: immunoSEQ multiplex PCR; TCRdb's copy keeps in-frame clones and lacks some. This table has some 200,000 clones, about 93% appearing once. Sequencing used peripheral blood. All receptors come from a man between 45 and 60 years old with acute or convalescent COVID-19.

The V call is TRBV7-8, the J call TRBJ1-2; D is unclear. Germline assignment: CDR1 SGHVS and CDR2 FQNEAQ. Trimming left V 4 bases short and J 6 bases short, with 15 bases between. CDR3 length: 14 residues. The DNA of the CDR3 is TGTGCCAGCAGCTACTCTCCTGGAGCCCATGGCTACACCTTC. Amino acids: CASSYSPGAHGYTF.

This chain uses TRBV5-4 with TRBJ1-5; the match to TRBD1 covers 8 bases. CDR3 length: 15 residues. V was pared by 0 bases and J by 3 bases, with 2 bases of the junction left unmatched. Germline loops: CDR1 SGHNT, CDR2 YYREEE (reference sequence). The CDR3 region has the DNA TGTGCCAGCAGCTTGGCAGGGGGCTCCAATCAGCCCCAGCATTTT. Translating gives CASSLAGGSNQPQHF.

The chain couples TRBV19 to TRBJ2-5; the match to TRBD2 covers 9 bases. J gave up 13 bases and V 0 bases, and 9 bases lay outside the gene matches. Germline lookup yields CDR1 LNHDA and CDR2 SQIVND (reference sequence). CDR3 length: 14 residues. The CDR3 region has the DNA TGTGCCAGTAGTATAGATCATCCTAGCGGGAATCCGTACTTC. Translated, it gives CASSIDHPSGNPYF. The complete variable domain, with remaining parts taken from reference TRBV19 and TRBJ2-5, reads DGGITQSPKYLFRKEGQNVTLSCEQNLNHDAMYWYRQDPGQGLRLIYYSQIVNDFQKGDIAEGYSVSREKKESFPLTVTSAQKNPTAFYLCASSIDHPSGNPYFGPGTRLLVL.

The chain joins TRBV19 to TRBJ1-1; D is uncertain. V was cut by 3 bases and J by 1 base, with 12 bases left in between. Germline V gene sequence: CDR1 LNHDA, CDR2 SQIVND (reference sequence). This CDR3 spans 15 amino acids. Written as DNA, the CDR3 is TGTGCCAGTAGTATTGGTGCGACACCGAACACTGAAGCTTTCTTT. It encodes CASSIGATPNTEAFF.

The rearrangement links TRBV5-8 to TRBJ2-3, with 10 nucleotides matching TRBD2. Germline V gene data show CDR1 as SGHTS and CDR2 as YDEGEE. V was pared by 0 bases and J by 1 base, with 2 bases of the junction left unmatched. The CDR3 spans 16 residues. The CDR3 sequence: CASSLGLAGGTDTQYF. The CDR3, as DNA: TGTGCCAGCAGCTTGGGACTAGCGGGCGGCACAGATACGCAGTATTTT.

This clone was recorded once. V is TRBV24-1 and J is TRBJ2-3; 11 bases fit TRBD2. The germline gives CDR1 KGHDR, CDR2 SFDVKD. The CDR3 consists of 17 residues. After removal of 4 bases from V and 1 base from J, the junction contained 6 bases not matched to a gene. The CDR3 sequence is CATSDPKLAGGTDTQYF. CDR3 sequence (DNA): TGTGCCACCAGTGACCCCAAACTAGCGGGAGGCACAGATACGCAGTATTTT.

CDR3 protein: CASSLQETQYF. The CDR3 DNA reads as TGTGCCAGTAGTCTACAAGAGACCCAGTACTTC. V and J are TRBV19 and TRBJ2-5; no clear D. CDR3 length: 11 amino acids. Germline lookup yields CDR1 LNHDA and CDR2 SQIVND (reference sequence). V was trimmed by 5 bases and J by 2 bases, leaving 3 bases between them.

The chain combines TRBV18 with TRBJ1-1; TRBD1 agrees at 9 bases. The germline CDR1 and CDR2 sequences are KGHSH and LQKENI. With 8 bases clipped from V and 3 bases from J, the junction kept 19 bases outside the gene matches. This CDR3 comprises 18 residues. The CDR3 region is CASQNRPGQGDRDTEAFF. The DNA of the CDR3 is TGTGCCAGCCAGAATCGTCCGGGACAGGGCGACAGGGACACTGAAGCTTTCTTT.

V is TRBV30 and J is TRBJ2-5, with D maybe TRBD2 (6 bases). The V end lost 0 bases, the J end lost 7 bases, and 12 bases lay between the germline ends. The CDR3 has 13 residues. Germline assignment: CDR1 GTSNPN and CDR2 SVGIG (reference sequence). CDR3 nucleotides: TGTGCCTGGAGTGTAGACGGGACTGGGACCCAGTACTTC. Its translation: CAWSVDGTGTQYF.

The chain joins TRBV5-4 to TRBJ2-3, with D possibly being TRBD2 (6 bases). Trimming removed 4 bases from V and 5 bases from J, with 8 bases in between. The CDR3 consists of 12 residues. Germline values: CDR1 SGHNT, CDR2 YYREEE (reference sequence). CDR3 sequence: CASSQAGDTQYF. CDR3 in DNA: TGTGCCAGCAGCCAAGCGGGAGATACGCAGTATTTT. The full variable domain, its missing parts supplied by reference TRBV5-4 and TRBJ2-3, is ETGVTQSPTHLIKTRGQQVTLRCSSQSGHNTVSWYQQALGQGPQFIFQYYREEENGRGNFPPRFSGLQFPNYSSELNVNALELDDSALYLCASSQAGDTQYFGPGTRLTVL.

This chain uses TRBV18 with TRBJ1-2, with 9 bases fitting TRBD1. J lost 8 bases, V lost 3 bases, and 13 bases had no gene match. Germline V lookup: CDR1 KGHSH, CDR2 LQKENI. The CDR3 loop spans 16 amino acids. The CDR3 DNA reads TGTGCCAGCTCACCGACGTTGGACAGGGGACTTTTGGGCTACACCTTC. This encodes CASSPTLDRGLLGYTF. The full variable domain, its missing parts supplied by reference TRBV18 and TRBJ1-2, is NAGVMQNPRHLVRRRGQEARLRCSPMKGHSHVYWYRQLPEEGLKFMVYLQKENIIDESGMPKERFSAEFPKEGPSILRIQQVVRGDSAAYFCASSPTLDRGLLGYTFGSGTRLTVV.

V is TRBV2 and J is TRBJ1-2; tentative D call: TRBD1 (5 bases). The CDR3 sequence is 12 residues long. V gave up 9 bases and J gave up 4 bases, with 12 bases separating them. The germline V gene encodes CDR1 SNHLY and CDR2 FYNNEI. This CDR3 reads CASRQTSYGYTF. For the CDR3, the DNA is TGTGCCAGTCGACAGACCAGCTATGGCTACACCTTC.

The chain uses TRBV23-1 and TRBJ2-7, with 7 bases identical to TRBD1. TRBV23-1 is an ORF; its function is uncertain. The CDR3 consists of 14 residues. Trimming took 3 bases from V and 3 from J; bases not matched to a gene: 5. The CDR3 region is CASSHPGQDYEQYV. In nucleotides, the CDR3 is TGCGCCAGCAGTCACCCTGGACAGGACTACGAGCAGTACGTC.

The J gene is TRBJ2-7, the V gene TRBV27; D call uncertain. V lost 3 bases and J lost 3, with 9 bases in between. This CDR3 has 13 amino acids. Germline CDR1 and CDR2: MNHEY and SMNVEV (reference sequence). DNA of the CDR3: TGTGCCAGCAGTTTCGGGTTAGGCTACGAGCAGTACTTC. Its protein product is CASSFGLGYEQYF.

This chain connects TRBV7-2 to TRBJ2-1, with 7 bases aligning to TRBD2. The CDR3 length is 16 residues. Germline loops: CDR1 SGHTA, CDR2 FQGNSA. Losses at the gene ends were 5 bases for V and 5 bases for J; bases not matched to a gene: 12. CDR3 region: CASSQGGGGPDNEQFF. In DNA, the CDR3 is TGTGCCAGCAGCCAAGGCGGCGGGGGTCCTGACAATGAGCAGTTCTTC.

The chain is built from TRBV15 and TRBJ1-5, with D possibly matching TRBD1 (6 bases). Germline V gene sequence: CDR1 LNHNV, CDR2 YYDKDF (reference sequence). This CDR3 has 17 amino acids. The germline V and J ends were trimmed by 7 bases and 0 bases, with 19 bases remaining between them. The CDR3, as DNA: TGTGCCACCAACATTCACAGGGCGGACGGTAGCAATCAGCCCCAGCATTTT. As protein: CATNIHRADGSNQPQHF.

This chain connects TRBV24-1 to TRBJ2-1; 10 bases are shared with TRBD2. CDR3 length equals 15 residues. V dropped 7 bases and J dropped 4; count of bases not matched to a gene: 6. Germline V lookup: CDR1 KGHDR, CDR2 SFDVKD. The CDR3 DNA sequence: TGTGCCACCAGGAAAGCGGGAGGGGAGTACAATGAGCAGTTCTTC. Translating it yields CATRKAGGEYNEQFF.

This clone was seen only once. V gene TRBV18 combines with J gene TRBJ2-7; TRBD1 aligns across 11 bases. This CDR3 spans 14 amino acids. Per the germline V gene, CDR1 is KGHSH and CDR2 is LQKENI. J gave up 4 bases and V 3 bases, and 2 bases lay outside the gene matches. CDR3 protein: CASSPGQGAYEQYV. CDR3 nucleotides: TGTGCCAGCTCACCCGGACAGGGGGCGTACGAGCAGTACGTC.

The chain combines TRBV18 with TRBJ1-5; no definite D call. Trimming left V 5 bases short and J 3 bases short, with 8 bases between. The germline V gene has CDR1 KGHSH and CDR2 LQKENI. This CDR3 has 13 residues. The CDR3 sequence is CASSEGDNQPQHF. As DNA, the CDR3 is TGTGCCAGCTCAGAGGGAGACAATCAGCCCCAGCATTTT.

The genes are TRBV12-3 or TRBV12-4 and TRBJ2-3; no reliable D call. The CDR3 runs to 12 residues. Trimming removed 3 bases at V and 5 bases at J, with 6 bases between. The CDR3 sequence: CASSFRRDTQYF. CDR3 nucleotide sequence: TGTGCCAGCAGTTTCAGGCGAGATACGCAGTATTTT.

V usage is TRBV9 and J usage is TRBJ2-3; TRBD2 is a possible D gene (5 bases). Trimming cost V 0 bases and J 1 base, with 12 bases left between them. The V gene's germline CDR1 is SGDLS and CDR2 YYNGEE. The CDR3 runs to 16 residues. CDR3 nucleotide sequence: TGTGCCAGCAGCGTAGGAGGGTGGGGAGGCACAGATACGCAGTATTTT. This translates into CASSVGGWGGTDTQYF.

The V and J genes are TRBV5-1 and TRBJ1-6; no clear D gene. Germline values: CDR1 SGHRS, CDR2 YFSETQ. This CDR3 is 15 amino acids long. Between the trimmed V and J ends, which lost 4 bases and 7 bases, there was a span of 15 bases. CDR3 in amino acids: CASSLTSRGNSPLHF. The CDR3 DNA reads TGCGCCAGCAGCCTAACATCGAGAGGGAATTCACCCCTCCACTTT.